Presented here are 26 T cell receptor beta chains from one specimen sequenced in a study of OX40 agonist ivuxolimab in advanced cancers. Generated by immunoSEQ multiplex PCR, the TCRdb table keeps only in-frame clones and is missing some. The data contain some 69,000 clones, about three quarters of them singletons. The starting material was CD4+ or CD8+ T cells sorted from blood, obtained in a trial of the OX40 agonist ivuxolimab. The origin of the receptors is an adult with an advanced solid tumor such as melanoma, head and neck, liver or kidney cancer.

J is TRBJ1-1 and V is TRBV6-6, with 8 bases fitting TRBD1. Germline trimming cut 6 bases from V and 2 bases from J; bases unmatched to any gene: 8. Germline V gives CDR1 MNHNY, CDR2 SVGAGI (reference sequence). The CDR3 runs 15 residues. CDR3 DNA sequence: TGTGCCAGCAGCGATCCGGACAGGGCCAACACTGAAGCTTTCTTT. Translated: CASSDPDRANTEAFF.

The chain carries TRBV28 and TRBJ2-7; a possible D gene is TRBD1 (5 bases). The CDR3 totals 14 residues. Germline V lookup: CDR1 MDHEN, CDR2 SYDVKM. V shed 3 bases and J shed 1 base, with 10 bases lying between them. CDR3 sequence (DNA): TGTGCCAGCAGTTTTGTTGACAGATCCTACGAGCAGTACTTC. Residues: CASSFVDRSYEQYF.

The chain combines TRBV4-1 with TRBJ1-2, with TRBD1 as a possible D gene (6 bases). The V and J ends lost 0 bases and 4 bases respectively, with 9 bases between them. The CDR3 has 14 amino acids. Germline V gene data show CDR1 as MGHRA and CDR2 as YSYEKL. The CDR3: CASSQDLGAYGYTF. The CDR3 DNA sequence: TGCGCCAGCAGCCAAGATCTGGGGGCCTATGGCTACACCTTC.

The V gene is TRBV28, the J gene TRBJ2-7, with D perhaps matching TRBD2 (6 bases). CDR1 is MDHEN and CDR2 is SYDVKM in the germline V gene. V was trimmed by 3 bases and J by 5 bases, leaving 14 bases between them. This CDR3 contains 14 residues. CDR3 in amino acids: CASSLRRRDHEQYF. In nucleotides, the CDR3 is TGTGCCAGCAGTTTGAGACGGCGGGACCACGAGCAGTACTTC.

The CDR3 bases are TGCGCCAGCAGCCAAGATAGCACTAGCGGGGGCGTCGAGCAGTACTTC. It specifies CASSQDSTSGGVEQYF. V is TRBV4-1 and J is TRBJ2-7; 11 bases are a match to TRBD2. Trimming cost V 0 bases and J 6 bases; bases outside gene matches: 7. The V gene's germline CDR1 is MGHRA and CDR2 YSYEKL. The CDR3 consists of 16 residues.

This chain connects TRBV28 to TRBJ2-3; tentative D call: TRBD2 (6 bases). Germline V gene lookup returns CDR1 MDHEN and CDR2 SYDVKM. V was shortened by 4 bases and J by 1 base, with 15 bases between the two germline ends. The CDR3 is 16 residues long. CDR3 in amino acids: CASSSPPGSGTDTQYF. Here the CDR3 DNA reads TGTGCCAGCAGTTCCCCTCCCGGGAGCGGCACAGATACGCAGTATTTT.

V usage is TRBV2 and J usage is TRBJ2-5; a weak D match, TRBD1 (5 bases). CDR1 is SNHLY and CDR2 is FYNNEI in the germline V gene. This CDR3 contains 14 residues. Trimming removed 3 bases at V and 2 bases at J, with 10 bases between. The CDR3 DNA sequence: TGTGCCAGCAGTGATTGGGGCAGTCAAGAGACCCAGTACTTC. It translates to CASSDWGSQETQYF.

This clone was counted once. The CDR3 region has the DNA TGTGCCAGCAGGGGAAGCTCCTACAATGAGCAGTTCTTC. Translation gives CASRGSSYNEQFF. The J gene is TRBJ2-1, the V gene TRBV6-5; D remains ambiguous. There are 13 residues in the CDR3. V shed 6 bases and J shed 0 bases, with 6 bases lying between them. Germline loops: CDR1 MNHEY, CDR2 SVGAGI.

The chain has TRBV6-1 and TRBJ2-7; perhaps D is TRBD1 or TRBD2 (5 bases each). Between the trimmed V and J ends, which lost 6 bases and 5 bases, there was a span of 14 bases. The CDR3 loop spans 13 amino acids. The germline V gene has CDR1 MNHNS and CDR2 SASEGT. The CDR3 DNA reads TGTGCCAGCAGGGGGGACCCAGTGCACGAGCAGTACTTC. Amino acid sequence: CASRGDPVHEQYF.

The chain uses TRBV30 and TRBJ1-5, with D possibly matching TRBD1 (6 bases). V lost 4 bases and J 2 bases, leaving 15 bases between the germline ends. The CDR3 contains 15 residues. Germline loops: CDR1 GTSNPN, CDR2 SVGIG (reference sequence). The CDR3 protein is CAWNIRGLGNQPQHF. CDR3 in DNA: TGTGCCTGGAACATCAGGGGTTTAGGCAATCAGCCCCAGCATTTT.

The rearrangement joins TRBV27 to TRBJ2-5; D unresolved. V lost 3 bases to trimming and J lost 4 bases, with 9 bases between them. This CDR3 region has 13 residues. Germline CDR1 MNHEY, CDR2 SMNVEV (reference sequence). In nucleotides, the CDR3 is TGTGCCAGCAGTTTTCTAGTTGGAGAGACCCAGTACTTC. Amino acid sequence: CASSFLVGETQYF.

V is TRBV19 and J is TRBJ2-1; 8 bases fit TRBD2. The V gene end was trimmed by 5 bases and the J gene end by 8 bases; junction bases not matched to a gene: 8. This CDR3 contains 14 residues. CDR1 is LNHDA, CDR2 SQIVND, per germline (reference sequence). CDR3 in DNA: TGTGCCAGTAGTCGGGATAGCGGGGCCTATGAGCAGTTCTTC. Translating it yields CASSRDSGAYEQFF.

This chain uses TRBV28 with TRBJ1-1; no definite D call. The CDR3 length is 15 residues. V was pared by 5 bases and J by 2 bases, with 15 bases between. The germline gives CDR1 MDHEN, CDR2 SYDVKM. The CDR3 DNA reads TGTGCCAGCAGTCCCAGTGGGAGCTTAAACACTGAAGCTTTCTTT. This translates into CASSPSGSLNTEAFF.

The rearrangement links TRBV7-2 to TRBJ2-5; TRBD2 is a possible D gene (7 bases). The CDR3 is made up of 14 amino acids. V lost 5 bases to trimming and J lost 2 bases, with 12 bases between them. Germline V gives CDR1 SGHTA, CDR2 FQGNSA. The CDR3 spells CASSRGGAQETQYF. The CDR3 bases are TGTGCCAGCAGCCGTGGGGGGGCTCAAGAGACCCAGTACTTC.

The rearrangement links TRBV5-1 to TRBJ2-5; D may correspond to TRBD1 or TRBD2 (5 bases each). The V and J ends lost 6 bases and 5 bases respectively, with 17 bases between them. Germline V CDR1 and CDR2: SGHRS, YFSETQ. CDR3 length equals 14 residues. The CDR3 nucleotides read TGCGCCAGCAAAACGACGGGACGGGTGGAGACCCAGTACTTC. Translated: CASKTTGRVETQYF.

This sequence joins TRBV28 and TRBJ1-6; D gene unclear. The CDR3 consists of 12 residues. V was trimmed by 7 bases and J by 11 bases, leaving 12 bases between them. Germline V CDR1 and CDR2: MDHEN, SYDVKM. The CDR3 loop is CASKTGSAPLHF. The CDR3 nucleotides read TGTGCCAGCAAAACGGGTAGTGCACCCCTCCACTTT.

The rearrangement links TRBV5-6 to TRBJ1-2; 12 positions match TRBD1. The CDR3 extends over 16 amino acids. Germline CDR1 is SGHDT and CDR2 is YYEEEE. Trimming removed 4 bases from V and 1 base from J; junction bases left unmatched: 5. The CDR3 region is CASSLGTGGYNYGYTF. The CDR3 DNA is TGTGCCAGCAGCCTGGGGACAGGGGGCTATAACTATGGCTACACCTTC.

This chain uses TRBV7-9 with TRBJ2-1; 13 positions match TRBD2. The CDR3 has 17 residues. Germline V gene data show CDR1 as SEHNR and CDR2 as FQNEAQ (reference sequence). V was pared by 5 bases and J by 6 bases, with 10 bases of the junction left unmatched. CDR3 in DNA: TGTGCCAGCAGCGTTAGAGGACTAGCGGGAGAAGGCAATGAGCAGTTCTTC. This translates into CASSVRGLAGEGNEQFF.

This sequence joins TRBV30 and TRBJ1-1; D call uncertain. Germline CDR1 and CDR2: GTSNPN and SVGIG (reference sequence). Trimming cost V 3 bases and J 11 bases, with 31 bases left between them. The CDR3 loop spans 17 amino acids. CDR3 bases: TGTGCCTGGAGGGAAGATTACTTTCCTAGCTCCCACAAGAGGGCTTTCTTT. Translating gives CAWREDYFPSSHKRAFF.

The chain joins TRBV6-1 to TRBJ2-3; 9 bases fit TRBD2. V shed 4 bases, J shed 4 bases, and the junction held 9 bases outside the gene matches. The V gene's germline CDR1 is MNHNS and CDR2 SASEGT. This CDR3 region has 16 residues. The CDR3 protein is CASSAGGGGRADTQYF. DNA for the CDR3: TGTGCCAGCAGTGCGGGGGGTGGCGGGAGGGCAGATACGCAGTATTTT.

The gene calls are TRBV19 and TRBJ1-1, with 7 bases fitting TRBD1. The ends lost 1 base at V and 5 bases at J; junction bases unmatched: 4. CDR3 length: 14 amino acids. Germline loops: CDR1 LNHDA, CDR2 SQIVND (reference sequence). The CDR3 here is CASSIGRGLTEAFF. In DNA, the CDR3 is TGTGCCAGTAGTATAGGAAGGGGGCTTACTGAAGCTTTCTTT.

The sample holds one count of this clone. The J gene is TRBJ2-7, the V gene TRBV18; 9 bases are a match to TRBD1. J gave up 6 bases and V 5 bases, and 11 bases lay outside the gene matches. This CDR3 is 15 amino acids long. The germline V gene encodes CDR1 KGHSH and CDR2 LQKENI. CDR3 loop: CASSTLGQGKSEQYF. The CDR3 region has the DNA TGTGCCAGCTCAACCTTGGGACAGGGAAAATCCGAGCAGTACTTC. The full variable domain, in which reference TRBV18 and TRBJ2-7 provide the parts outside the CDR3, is NAGVMQNPRHLVRRRGQEARLRCSPMKGHSHVYWYRQLPEEGLKFMVYLQKENIIDESGMPKERFSAEFPKEGPSILRIQQVVRGDSAAYFCASSTLGQGKSEQYFGPGTRLTVT.

The CDR3 spells CASSLWGGYGYTF. The DNA of the CDR3 is TGTGCCAGCAGTTTATGGGGGGGCTATGGCTACACCTTC. The chain recombines TRBV28 with TRBJ1-2, with D possibly being TRBD1 (5 bases). Trimming left V 0 bases short and J 4 bases short, with 6 bases between. Germline loops: CDR1 MDHEN, CDR2 SYDVKM. CDR3 length equals 13 residues.

The CDR3, as DNA: TGTGCCAGCAGTGAAAGACCTCGCACAGATACGCAGTATTTT. Translated: CASSERPRTDTQYF. The chain carries TRBV2 and TRBJ2-3; D uncertain. The CDR3 length is 14 residues. Per the germline V gene, CDR1 is SNHLY and CDR2 is FYNNEI. V was clipped by 2 bases and J by 1 base, with 7 bases between them. The full variable domain, with the rest looked up from reference TRBV2 and TRBJ2-3, is EPEVTQTPSHQVTQMGQEVILRCVPISNHLYFYWYRQILGQKVEFLVSFYNNEISEKSEIFDDQFSVERPDGSNFTLKIRSTKLEDSAMYFCASSERPRTDTQYFGPGTRLTVL.

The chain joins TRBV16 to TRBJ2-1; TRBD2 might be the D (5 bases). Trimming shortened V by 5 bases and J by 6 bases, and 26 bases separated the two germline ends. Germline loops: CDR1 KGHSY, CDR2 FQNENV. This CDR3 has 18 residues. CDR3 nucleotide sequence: TGTGCCAGCAGCATGCCCACTTACAGCGGTGTGTGGCTCAATGAGCAGTTCTTC. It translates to CASSMPTYSGVWLNEQFF. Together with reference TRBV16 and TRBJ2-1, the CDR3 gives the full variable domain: GEEVAQTPKHLVRGEGQKAKLYCAPIKGHSYVFWYQQVLKNEFKFLISFQNENVFDETGMPKERFSAKCLPNSPCSLEIQATKLEDSAVYFCASSMPTYSGVWLNEQFFGPGTRLTVL.

The CDR3 is CASSPDRAPYEQYF. CDR3 DNA: TGTGCCAGCTCCCCAGACAGAGCCCCCTACGAGCAGTACTTC. The chain joins TRBV6-1 to TRBJ2-7; D is possibly TRBD1 (5 bases). The CDR3 contains 14 residues. With 8 bases removed from V and 2 bases from J, the gap between germline ends came to 16 bases. Germline CDR1 MNHNS, CDR2 SASEGT.